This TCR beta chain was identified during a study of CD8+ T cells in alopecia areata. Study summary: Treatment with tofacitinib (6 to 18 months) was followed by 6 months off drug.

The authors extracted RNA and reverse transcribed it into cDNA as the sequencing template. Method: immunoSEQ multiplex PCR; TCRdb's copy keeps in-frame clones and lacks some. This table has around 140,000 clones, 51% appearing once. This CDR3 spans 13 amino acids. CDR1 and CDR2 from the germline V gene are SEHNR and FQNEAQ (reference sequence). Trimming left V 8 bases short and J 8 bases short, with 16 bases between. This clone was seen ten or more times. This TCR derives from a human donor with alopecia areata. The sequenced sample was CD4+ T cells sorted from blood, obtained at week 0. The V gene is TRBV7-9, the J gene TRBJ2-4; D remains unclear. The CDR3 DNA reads TGTGCCAGCCAGACCCTATCGGGTTACATTCAGTACTTC. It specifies CASQTLSGYIQYF.